The 13 T cell receptor beta chains presented below share a single source sample, sequenced in a study of T-cell memory formation after mild COVID-19. TCRdb fed the 5' RACE reads into MiXCR, producing one record per CDR3 protein. This sample has 300,000 to 400,000 distinct CDR3 sequences; around 28% occur once, and the top ten carry roughly 13%. Specimen: PBMCs or a T cell subset sorted from them (not recorded which). These receptors originate from an adult woman who had mild COVID-19 (a few samples of this study predate the infection). Cell type and time point are not known.

This clonotype was counted only a few times. This chain joins TRBV24-1 and TRBJ2-2, with TRBD2 matching over 14 bases. The J segment lost 3 bases and the V segment lost 6 bases, leaving 2 bases of the junction unmatched. Germline CDR1 and CDR2: KGHDR and SFDVKD. This CDR3 spans 16 amino acids. The CDR3 DNA reads TGTGCCACCAGTCCGACTAGCGGGAGGGACACCGGGGAGCTGTTTTTT. Protein: CATSPTSGRDTGELFF.

V gene TRBV19 combines with J gene TRBJ2-1, with unresolved D. This CDR3 spans 15 amino acids. V was trimmed by 3 bases and J by 2 bases, leaving 11 bases between them. The germline CDR1 and CDR2 sequences are LNHDA and SQIVND (reference sequence). The CDR3 region is CASSIADGAYNEQFF. As DNA, the CDR3 is TGTGCCAGTAGTATCGCGGACGGAGCCTACAATGAGCAGTTCTTC.

The sample holds a few counts of this clonotype. This chain joins TRBV20-1 and TRBJ2-2; D perhaps matches TRBD2 (5 bases). CDR1 is DFQATT, CDR2 SNEGSKA, per germline (reference sequence). The germline V and J ends were trimmed by 3 bases and 5 bases, with 10 bases remaining between them. This CDR3 spans 13 amino acids. The CDR3: CSASGKSTGELFF. The DNA of the CDR3 is TGCAGTGCTAGCGGGAAGAGTACCGGGGAGCTGTTTTTT.

The chain links TRBV28 to TRBJ2-1; TRBD1 matches at 9 bases. V lost 7 bases, J lost 6 bases, and 10 bases stayed unmatched. The CDR3 consists of 15 residues. The germline V gene has CDR1 MDHEN and CDR2 SYDVKM. CDR3 bases: TGTGCCAGCACTAACACAGGGGGCGCGGGCAATGAGCAGTTCTTC. Protein sequence: CASTNTGGAGNEQFF.

V and J are TRBV12-3 or TRBV12-4 and TRBJ2-1; the match to TRBD1 covers 7 bases. The V segment lost 7 bases and the J segment 7 bases; nucleotides outside the gene matches: 13. The CDR3 totals 15 residues. DNA of the CDR3: TGTGCCAGCATTCGCGACAGGGCTGTGAGGAATGAGCAGTTCTTC. This gives the protein CASIRDRAVRNEQFF.

In its sample, this clonotype was seen a few times. The rearrangement joins TRBV7-9 to TRBJ1-1; weak D call: TRBD1 (5 bases). CDR3 size: 17 residues. V lost 3 bases, J lost 1 base, and 18 bases lay in between. The germline V gene encodes CDR1 SEHNR and CDR2 FQNEAQ (reference sequence). The CDR3 bases are TGTGCCAGCAGCTTTACGCCGGGCGGGCAGGGGAACACTGAAGCTTTCTTT. Translation: CASSFTPGGQGNTEAFF.

This clonotype was recorded a few times. V usage is TRBV2 and J usage is TRBJ2-1; no clear D. Looked up from germline, CDR1 is SNHLY and CDR2 is FYNNEI. V dropped 3 bases and J dropped 9 bases, with 9 bases sitting between them. The length of the CDR3 is 12 residues. The CDR3: CASSESNGEQFF. CDR3 coding DNA: TGTGCCAGCAGTGAGAGCAATGGTGAGCAGTTCTTC.

The gene calls are TRBV12-3 or TRBV12-4 and TRBJ2-3, with a possible D match to TRBD2 (5 bases). Trimming stripped 0 bases from V and 0 bases from J, with 10 bases between. This CDR3 is built from 16 residues. CDR3 protein: CASSLALGLSTDTQYF. The CDR3 DNA sequence: TGTGCCAGCAGTTTAGCGCTTGGACTGAGCACAGATACGCAGTATTTT.

This clonotype has a handful of counts. The V gene is TRBV20-1, the J gene TRBJ2-3; the match to TRBD2 covers 7 bases. J lost 8 bases, V lost 5 bases, and 16 bases had no gene match. The CDR3 loop spans 15 amino acids. Looked up from germline, CDR1 is DFQATT and CDR2 is SNEGSKA (reference sequence). CDR3 nucleotide sequence: TGCAGTGCTCCCCTTGGACTAGACACCGTGGGTACGCAGTATTTT. Translating it yields CSAPLGLDTVGTQYF.

The chain combines TRBV6-2 or TRBV6-3 with TRBJ2-7; 9 bases fit TRBD1. The J segment lost 2 bases and the V segment lost 5 bases, leaving 1 base of the junction unmatched. CDR1 is MNHEY, CDR2 SVGEGT, per germline. The CDR3 runs to 13 residues. DNA for the CDR3: TGTGCCAGCAGTGGGGACAGGGCCTACGAGCAGTACTTC. As protein: CASSGDRAYEQYF.

The chain couples TRBV5-6 to TRBJ1-1; TRBD1 matches at 10 bases. V shed 4 bases and J 11 bases; nucleotides not matched to a gene: 5. Germline V lookup: CDR1 SGHDT, CDR2 YYEEEE. The CDR3 consists of 12 residues. The CDR3: CASSRGQGSAFF. CDR3 DNA sequence: TGTGCCAGCAGCCGGGGACAGGGGAGTGCTTTCTTT.

This clonotype was found a few times. The chain joins TRBV4-3 to TRBJ2-7; D possibly corresponds to TRBD1 (5 bases). CDR1 and CDR2 (germline): LGHNA, YSLEER. V was cut by 0 bases and J by 0 bases, with 12 bases left in between. This CDR3 spans 16 amino acids. The CDR3 DNA sequence: TGCGCCAGCAGCCAAGAGCTTCAGGGTAGCTCCTACGAGCAGTACTTC. Its translation: CASSQELQGSSYEQYF.

The gene calls are TRBV7-8 and TRBJ2-1, with 9 bases lining up with TRBD2. The CDR3 length is 15 residues. The V gene end was trimmed by 5 bases and the J gene end by 3 bases; junction bases not matched to a gene: 5. The V gene's germline CDR1 is SGHVS and CDR2 FQNEAQ. Here the CDR3 reads CASSILAGLYNEQFF. The CDR3 nucleotides read TGTGCCAGCAGCATCCTAGCGGGGCTCTACAATGAGCAGTTCTTC.